This passage covers 28 T cell receptor beta chains from one sample sequenced in a study of OX40 agonist ivuxolimab in advanced cancers. Measured with immunoSEQ multiplex PCR; TCRdb has only the in-frame clones, and not every one. The table records about 70,000 clones, around 82% of them present only once. The sample was CD4+ or CD8+ T cells sorted from blood, taken in a trial of the OX40 agonist ivuxolimab. These TCRs come from an adult with an advanced solid tumor such as melanoma, head and neck, liver or kidney cancer.

This clone was counted once. The genes are TRBV6-1 and TRBJ1-5; 7 bases align to TRBD1. Per germline, CDR1 MNHNS and CDR2 SASEGT. Losses at the gene ends were 6 bases for V and 4 bases for J; bases not matched to a gene: 9. This CDR3 region has 15 residues. The CDR3 region is CASSLTGRANQPQHF. The CDR3, as DNA: TGTGCCAGCAGCCTGACAGGGAGGGCTAATCAGCCCCAGCATTTT.

This clone was found once. The chain carries TRBV21-1 and TRBJ1-1. TRBV21-1 is given as a pseudogene. The CDR3 sequence is 20 residues long. The DNA for the CDR3 is TGTGCCAGCAGCAAAAGCCCTGGGGACGAAAACACCCCATTTGACACTGAAGCTTTCTTT. Protein product: CASSKSPGDENTPFDTEAFF.

This chain links TRBV11-2 with TRBJ2-3; 8 bases agree with TRBD2. After removal of 4 bases from V and 8 bases from J, the junction contained 5 bases not matched to a gene. Germline values: CDR1 SGHAT, CDR2 FQNNGV. The CDR3 spans 13 residues. CDR3 nucleotides: TGTGCCAGCAGCTCTCGGGGGGGTGTTACGCAGTATTTT. It yields the protein CASSSRGGVTQYF.

The chain is built from TRBV28 and TRBJ2-3; 15 nucleotides line up with TRBD2. This CDR3 comprises 18 residues. The V gene's germline CDR1 is MDHEN and CDR2 SYDVKM. The J segment lost 6 bases and the V segment lost 7 bases, leaving 14 bases of the junction unmatched. CDR3 protein: CASIGLRGLAGGGDTQYF. The DNA for the CDR3 is TGTGCCAGCATAGGGCTAAGGGGACTAGCGGGAGGTGGGGATACGCAGTATTTT.

This rearrangement joins TRBV9 to TRBJ2-5; 7 bases agree with TRBD1. Per germline, CDR1 SGDLS and CDR2 YYNGEE. Trimming cost V 1 base and J 3 bases; bases outside gene matches: 6. The CDR3 runs 15 residues. The DNA for the CDR3 is TGTGCCAGCAGCGTATCCCCCGGGACAGAAGAGACCCAGTACTTC. Translation gives CASSVSPGTEETQYF.

The gene calls are TRBV10-2 and TRBJ1-1; D gene ambiguous. The CDR3 spans 13 residues. V lost 3 bases and J lost 4, with 9 bases in between. Germline V gives CDR1 WSHSY, CDR2 SAAADI. CDR3 amino acids: CASSDPLGTEAFF. In DNA form, the CDR3 reads TGCGCCAGCAGTGATCCCTTGGGCACTGAAGCTTTCTTT.

A single count supports this clone. V and J are TRBV5-1 and TRBJ2-2; D unclear. CDR1 and CDR2 from the germline V gene are SGHRS and YFSETQ. The ends were cut back, 4 bases at V and 3 bases at J, with 16 bases in the middle. CDR3 size: 16 residues. The CDR3: CASSPPTVRDTGELFF. CDR3 coding DNA: TGCGCCAGCAGCCCCCCGACCGTTCGAGACACCGGGGAGCTGTTTTTT.

This clone was seen a few times. This chain uses TRBV28 with TRBJ1-4; unclear D gene. The CDR3 is made up of 11 amino acids. V was cut by 10 bases and J by 15 bases, with 18 bases left in between. Germline-derived CDR1 and CDR2 are MDHEN and SYDVKM. The chain's CDR3 is CATSMRTGMFF. In nucleotides, the CDR3 is TGTGCCACCTCCATGAGGACCGGGATGTTTTTT.

This clone was seen a single time. The chain links TRBV19 to TRBJ2-4; D remains unclear. The germline V gene encodes CDR1 LNHDA and CDR2 SQIVND (reference sequence). Between the trimmed V and J ends, which lost 5 bases and 1 base, there was a span of 21 bases. The CDR3 spans 18 residues. The CDR3 loop is CASSPRAVSGSAKNIQYF. The CDR3 bases are TGTGCCAGTAGTCCACGGGCAGTATCAGGATCGGCCAAAAACATTCAGTACTTC. The whole variable domain, filled in from reference TRBV19 and TRBJ2-4, reads DGGITQSPKYLFRKEGQNVTLSCEQNLNHDAMYWYRQDPGQGLRLIYYSQIVNDFQKGDIAEGYSVSREKKESFPLTVTSAQKNPTAFYLCASSPRAVSGSAKNIQYFGAGTRLSVL.

The J gene is TRBJ2-7, the V gene TRBV7-3; D gene unclear. V gave up 6 bases and J gave up 4 bases, with 10 bases separating them. The CDR3 is 12 amino acids. Germline loops: CDR1 SGHTA, CDR2 FQGTGA. The CDR3, as DNA: TGTGCCAGCAGTTTACTTGGGTACGAGCAGTACTTC. It encodes CASSLLGYEQYF.

V usage is TRBV4-3 and J usage is TRBJ2-7, with D possibly matching TRBD1 (5 bases). V dropped 6 bases and J dropped 2 bases, with 17 bases sitting between them. The germline V gene has CDR1 LGHNA and CDR2 YSLEER. The CDR3 consists of 15 residues. The CDR3 DNA follows: TGCGCCAGCAGAGAGGCACAGGTCCGGCCCTACGAGCAGTACTTC. This gives the protein CASREAQVRPYEQYF.

This clone was observed a handful of times. The rearrangement joins TRBV20-1 to TRBJ1-6; D not certain. CDR3 size: 11 residues. V gave up 6 bases and J gave up 7 bases, with 7 bases separating them. CDR1 and CDR2 (germline): DFQATT, SNEGSKA (reference sequence). The CDR3 region is CSARQNSPLHF. In nucleotides, the CDR3 is TGCAGTGCGAGGCAAAATTCACCCCTCCACTTT.

Concerning this clone: The junction departs from the called germline gene at one end, perhaps through a read error. The V and J genes are TRBV6-6 and TRBJ1-2; possibly TRBD1 for D (5 bases). Germline CDR1 and CDR2: MNHNY and SVGAGI (reference sequence). There are 12 residues in the CDR3. In DNA form, the CDR3 reads TGTGCCAGCAGTTTAGCCCAGGGCCCAAGAGGCTTC. Its protein product is CASSLAQGPRGF.

This sequence joins TRBV6-5 and TRBJ2-4; the match to TRBD2 covers 10 bases. Germline lookup yields CDR1 MNHEY and CDR2 SVGAGI. The length of the CDR3 is 15 residues. The trim removed 4 bases at V and 6 bases at J, leaving 6 bases unmatched. CDR3 sequence reads: CASSSRRTSGNIQYF. In DNA, the CDR3 is TGTGCCAGCAGTTCCCGTCGGACTAGCGGAAACATTCAGTACTTC.

CDR3 amino acids: CASSPLTGGKNSGNTIYF. The CDR3 bases are TGTGCCAGCTCACCACTGACAGGGGGCAAAAACTCTGGAAACACCATATATTTT. The J gene is TRBJ1-3, the V gene TRBV18; 10 bases line up with TRBD1. The ends lost 1 base at V and 0 bases at J; junction bases unmatched: 6. This CDR3 spans 18 amino acids. Germline lookup yields CDR1 KGHSH and CDR2 LQKENI.

V is TRBV9 and J is TRBJ1-2, with TRBD1 as a possible D gene (6 bases). Germline loops: CDR1 SGDLS, CDR2 YYNGEE. This CDR3 region has 15 residues. The V end was cut by 2 bases, the J end by 8 bases, with 19 bases between. The CDR3: CASSVSGTFPGGYTF. For the CDR3, the DNA is TGTGCCAGCAGCGTCTCCGGGACATTCCCGGGGGGCTACACCTTC.

The gene calls are TRBV7-2 and TRBJ2-5, with D tentatively TRBD1 (5 bases). Germline V gene data show CDR1 as SGHTA and CDR2 as FQGNSA. The CDR3 consists of 16 residues. V shed 1 base and J shed 2 bases, with 14 bases lying between them. CDR3 DNA sequence: TGTGCCAGCAGCTTAGTGGGCAGGGCCCAGCAAGAGACCCAGTACTTC. Residues: CASSLVGRAQQETQYF.

This clone came up a few times. The chain recombines TRBV5-4 with TRBJ2-2; D uncertain. In germline, CDR1 is SGHNT, CDR2 YYREEE (reference sequence). Trimming left V 3 bases short and J 4 bases short, with 16 bases between. The CDR3 is 16 residues long. CDR3 DNA: TGTGCCAGCAGCTACTGGGCCCAGCGAGGCACCGGGGAGCTGTTTTTT. Translated: CASSYWAQRGTGELFF.

The chain combines TRBV19 with TRBJ1-1, with D uncertain. The germline CDR1 and CDR2 sequences are LNHDA and SQIVND (reference sequence). V lost 7 bases, J lost 1 base, and 10 bases lay in between. This CDR3 spans 13 amino acids. This chain's CDR3 is CASNNNRNTEAFF. The CDR3 bases are TGTGCCAGTAACAACAACCGGAACACTGAAGCTTTCTTT. Full variable domain (outside the CDR3, taken from reference TRBV19 and TRBJ1-1): DGGITQSPKYLFRKEGQNVTLSCEQNLNHDAMYWYRQDPGQGLRLIYYSQIVNDFQKGDIAEGYSVSREKKESFPLTVTSAQKNPTAFYLCASNNNRNTEAFFGQGTRLTVV.

The V gene is TRBV5-4, the J gene TRBJ2-3; a possible D gene is TRBD2 (6 bases). Germline CDR1 reads SGHNT; CDR2 reads YYREEE (reference sequence). V lost 2 bases, J lost 2 bases, and 12 bases lay in between. CDR3 length: 15 residues. Here the CDR3 reads CASSLAGGSTDTQYF. CDR3 sequence (DNA): TGTGCCAGCAGCTTAGCCGGGGGTTCCACAGATACGCAGTATTTT.

The J gene is TRBJ1-3, the V gene TRBV19; a possible D gene is TRBD1 (5 bases). The CDR3 runs 13 residues. In germline, CDR1 is LNHDA, CDR2 SQIVND (reference sequence). V lost 6 bases and J 2 bases, leaving 8 bases between the germline ends. CDR3 DNA: TGTGCCAGTAGCGAGGGGACTGGAAACACCATATATTTT. Translation: CASSEGTGNTIYF. The full variable domain, completed using reference TRBV19 and TRBJ1-3, is DGGITQSPKYLFRKEGQNVTLSCEQNLNHDAMYWYRQDPGQGLRLIYYSQIVNDFQKGDIAEGYSVSREKKESFPLTVTSAQKNPTAFYLCASSEGTGNTIYFGEGSWLTVV.

This clone was detected a few times. This CDR3 is CASSIAAGGFDTQYF. The CDR3 nucleotides read TGTGCCAGTAGTATAGCTGCGGGGGGCTTTGATACGCAGTATTTT. J is TRBJ2-3 and V is TRBV19; the match to TRBD2 covers 8 bases. The CDR3 sequence is 15 residues long. Germline V gene data show CDR1 as LNHDA and CDR2 as SQIVND (reference sequence). The trim removed 1 base at V and 6 bases at J, leaving 6 bases unmatched.

A few counts support this clone. The chain employs TRBV9 and TRBJ1-6; the D is unclear. There are 14 residues in the CDR3. Between the trimmed V and J ends, which lost 3 bases and 7 bases, there was a span of 11 bases. Per germline, CDR1 SGDLS and CDR2 YYNGEE. CDR3 sequence: CASSGQGGNSPLHF. CDR3 in DNA: TGTGCCAGCAGCGGCCAAGGAGGGAATTCACCCCTCCACTTT.

The chain links TRBV6-5 to TRBJ2-7; D remains ambiguous. CDR1 and CDR2 (germline): MNHEY, SVGAGI. Trimming shortened V by 4 bases and J by 7 bases, and 8 bases separated the two germline ends. The CDR3 sequence is 11 residues long. The CDR3 protein is CASSSWMEQYF. For the CDR3, the DNA is TGTGCCAGCAGTTCGTGGATGGAGCAGTACTTC.

The chain joins TRBV19 to TRBJ1-5, with D maybe TRBD1 (5 bases). In germline, CDR1 is LNHDA, CDR2 SQIVND (reference sequence). The V gene lost 10 bases and the J gene lost 0 bases, with 16 bases spanning the gap. The CDR3 covers 15 residues. The CDR3 sequence is CATTDRDYSNQPQHF. In nucleotides, the CDR3 is TGTGCCACCACGGACCGGGACTATAGCAATCAGCCCCAGCATTTT.

The rearrangement links TRBV5-1 to TRBJ2-3, with 11 bases aligning to TRBD1. This CDR3 has 15 residues. V shed 5 bases and J 5 bases; nucleotides not matched to a gene: 7. CDR1 is SGHRS, CDR2 YFSETQ, per germline. The DNA for the CDR3 is TGCGCCAGCAGTTTCGGACAGGGGGCAAGAGATACGCAGTATTTT. Amino acids: CASSFGQGARDTQYF.

The rearrangement uses TRBV7-9 and TRBJ1-2; the match to TRBD1 covers 7 bases. This CDR3 comprises 13 residues. Germline CDR1 and CDR2: SEHNR and FQNEAQ (reference sequence). V was pared by 6 bases and J by 4 bases, with 5 bases of the junction left unmatched. The CDR3 sequence: CASSYRGGYGYTF. Here the CDR3 DNA reads TGTGCCAGCAGTTACAGGGGAGGCTATGGCTACACCTTC.

The genes are TRBV6-5 and TRBJ1-1; no clear D. Germline CDR1 is MNHEY and CDR2 is SVGAGI. The CDR3 has 14 residues. Trimming stripped 5 bases from V and 4 bases from J, with 14 bases between. This CDR3 is CASSPRFESTEAFF. As DNA, the CDR3 is TGTGCCAGCAGTCCGCGGTTTGAAAGCACTGAAGCTTTCTTT.